Sequencing of this T cell receptor (beta chain) was carried out in a study of shared clonotypes between healthy human individuals. CD45RO-negative, CCR7-selected cells formed the naive CD8 fraction, which excluded terminally differentiated effector memory CD45RA+ cells. Study-level results: Expectations were that clonotype sharing among donors would be affected by sequencing depth.

The CDR3 consists of 15 residues. The V gene end was trimmed by 5 bases and the J gene end by 0 bases; junction bases not matched to a gene: 5. Looked up from germline, CDR1 is SGDLS and CDR2 is YYNGEE. Concerning this clone: As yet, its antigen is unknown.

Assay: immunoSEQ multiplex PCR; the TCRdb copy retains only in-frame clones and omits some. The sample holds roughly 1,800,000 clones; just under 95% are singletons and the top ten take 1% to 1.5%. This sequence was found in a young man in good health. The sample was naive CD8+ T cells sorted from blood. This chain joins TRBV9 and TRBJ2-3, with 8 nucleotides matching TRBD1. CDR3 region: CASREGQDSTDTQYF. The CDR3, as DNA: TGTGCCAGCAGAGAGGGACAGGACAGCACAGATACGCAGTATTTT.